This TCR beta chain was sequenced during a study of T cells in Graves' hyperthyroidism and ophthalmopathy. Findings and caveats of the study: Blood also showed most of the thyroid clonotypes that were expanded above 0.001. Ophthalmopathy was predicted by the model a median of approximately six months ahead of onset.

On this clonotype itself: Antigen: not known.

Regions amplified from RNA transcripts were the TCR beta CDR3 regions. First-round RT-PCR targeting the TCR CDR3 was performed with the HTBI primer set. TCRdb re-analysed the multiplex PCR reads in MiXCR, keeping a single row per CDR3 protein. The sample includes approximately 590,000 distinct CDR3 sequences, around 45% of them seen just once. The V end lost 7 bases, the J end lost 1 base, and 10 bases lay between the germline ends. The CDR3 is made up of 14 amino acids. Germline V gene lookup returns CDR1 SNHLY and CDR2 FYNNEI. Graves' hyperthyroidism without ophthalmopathy progression within 18 months was termed stable.

The sequenced material came from peripheral blood or thyroid tissue (not recorded which). This chain connects TRBV2 to TRBJ2-2; no clear D. This sequence was found in a woman in her late teens or twenties with Graves' hyperthyroidism. CDR3 DNA sequence: TGTGCCAGCATCCGCCAAAGGAACACCGGGGAGCTGTTTTTT. Amino acid sequence: CASIRQRNTGELFF.